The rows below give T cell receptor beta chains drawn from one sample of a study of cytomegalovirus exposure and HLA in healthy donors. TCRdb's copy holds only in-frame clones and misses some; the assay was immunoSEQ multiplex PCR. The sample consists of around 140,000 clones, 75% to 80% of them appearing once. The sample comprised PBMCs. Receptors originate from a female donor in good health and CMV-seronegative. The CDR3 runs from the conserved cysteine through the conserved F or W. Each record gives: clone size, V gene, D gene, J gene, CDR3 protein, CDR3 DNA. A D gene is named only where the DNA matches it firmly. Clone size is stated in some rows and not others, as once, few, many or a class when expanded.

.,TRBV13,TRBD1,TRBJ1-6,CASSPPGLTGVSPLHF,TGTGCCAGCAGCCCCCCAGGACTGACAGGGGTTTCACCCCTCCACTTT
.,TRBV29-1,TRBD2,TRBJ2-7,CSVLQRDNEQYF,TGCAGCGTTTTACAGCGGGATAACGAGCAGTACTTC
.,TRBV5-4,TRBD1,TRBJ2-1,CASSLGQGHNEQFF,TGTGCCAGCAGCTTAGGACAGGGCCACAATGAGCAGTTCTTC
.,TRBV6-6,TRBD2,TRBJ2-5,CASSYEGGRETQYF,TGTGCCAGCAGTTACGAGGGAGGGAGAGAGACCCAGTACTTC
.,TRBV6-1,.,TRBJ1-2,CASSEASGGLGGYTF,TGTGCCAGCAGTGAAGCTAGTGGAGGGTTGGGTGGCTACACCTTC
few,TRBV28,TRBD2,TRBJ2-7,CASTHSPAGLYEQYF,TGTGCCAGCACGCACAGCCCAGCGGGATTATACGAGCAGTACTTC
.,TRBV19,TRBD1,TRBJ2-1,CASSKGQGLDEQFF,TGTGCCAGTAGTAAGGGACAGGGCTTGGATGAGCAGTTCTTC
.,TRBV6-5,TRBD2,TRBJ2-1,CASSPRLARNEQFF,TGTGCCAGCAGTCCAAGACTAGCCCGCAATGAGCAGTTCTTC
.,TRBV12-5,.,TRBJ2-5,CASGFGQIGETQYF,TGTGCTAGTGGTTTTGGGCAGATCGGCGAGACCCAGTACTTC
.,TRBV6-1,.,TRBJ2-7,CATRLVPTTGEQYF,TGTGCCACCAGACTAGTACCGACGACGGGCGAGCAGTACTTC
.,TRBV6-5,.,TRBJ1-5,CASTSRSNQPQHF,TGTGCCAGCACTTCGAGAAGCAATCAGCCCCAGCATTTT
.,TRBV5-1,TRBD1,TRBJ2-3,CASSLLRAGGDTQYF,TGCGCCAGCAGCTTGCTCAGGGCAGGGGGAGATACGCAGTATTTT
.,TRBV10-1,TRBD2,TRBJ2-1,CASSESTGGNYNEQFF,TGCGCCAGCAGTGAGTCGACGGGGGGTAATTACAATGAGCAGTTCTTC
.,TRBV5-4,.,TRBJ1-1,CASSTVGGALNTEAFF,TGTGCCAGCAGCACCGTTGGGGGCGCATTAAACACTGAAGCTTTCTTT
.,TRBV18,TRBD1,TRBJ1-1,CASSPDRGSNTEAFF,TGTGCCAGCTCACCAGACAGGGGAAGTAACACTGAAGCTTTCTTT
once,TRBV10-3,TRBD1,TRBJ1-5,CAISSQGEEGQPQHF,TGTGCCATCAGTTCCCAGGGGGAGGAGGGTCAGCCCCAGCATTTT
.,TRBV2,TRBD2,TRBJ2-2,CASISGTSGRTGELFF,TGTGCCAGCATATCCGGGACTAGCGGGCGGACCGGGGAGCTGTTTTTT
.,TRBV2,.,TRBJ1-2,CASILEGAVGYGYTF,.
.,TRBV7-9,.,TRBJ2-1,CASSSRVNEQFF,TGTGCCAGCAGCTCCAGGGTTAATGAGCAGTTCTTC
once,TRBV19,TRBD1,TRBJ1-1,CASSPITGAAQNTEAFF,TGTGCCAGTAGTCCTATTACAGGGGCCGCACAAAACACTGAAGCTTTCTTT
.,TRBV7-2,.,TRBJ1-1,CASTLQGSTEAFF,TGTGCCAGCACCTTACAGGGTAGCACTGAAGCTTTCTTT
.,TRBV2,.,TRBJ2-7,CASLGLEQYF,TGTGCCAGCCTGGGGCTCGAGCAGTACTTC
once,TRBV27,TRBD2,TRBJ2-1,CASSLVSSGSGEQFF,TGTGCCAGCAGTTTGGTCTCTAGCGGATCGGGTGAGCAGTTCTTC
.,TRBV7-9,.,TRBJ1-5,CASSLAQNQPQHF,TGTGCCAGCAGCTTAGCGCAGAATCAGCCCCAGCATTTT
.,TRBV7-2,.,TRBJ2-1,CASSSEIYNEQFF,TGTGCCAGCAGCTCGGAGATTTACAATGAGCAGTTCTTC
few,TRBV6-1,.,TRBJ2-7,CASSAGLTYEQYF,TGTGCCAGCAGTGCGGGACTGACCTACGAGCAGTACTTC
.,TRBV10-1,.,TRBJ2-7,CASSESTVQAGEQYF,TGCGCCAGCAGTGAGTCTACGGTCCAGGCTGGCGAGCAGTACTTC
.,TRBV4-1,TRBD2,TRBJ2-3,CASSYTSGGETDTQYF,TGCGCCAGCAGCTACACTAGCGGGGGGGAGACAGATACGCAGTATTTT
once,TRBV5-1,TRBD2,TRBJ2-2,CASSFPSREGLVGELFF,TGCGCCAGCAGCTTTCCGTCGAGGGAGGGCCTCGTCGGGGAGCTGTTTTTT
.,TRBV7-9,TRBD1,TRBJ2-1,CASSHHRDRAYNEQFF,TGTGCCAGCAGCCACCACCGGGACAGGGCCTACAATGAGCAGTTCTTC
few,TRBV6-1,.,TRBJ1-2,CASSDEQPPYGYTF,TGTGCCAGCAGTGATGAACAGCCTCCCTATGGCTACACCTTC
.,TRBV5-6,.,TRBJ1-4,CASSLVAGKVSNEKLFF,TGTGCCAGCAGCTTGGTAGCAGGGAAGGTTTCTAATGAAAAACTGTTTTTT
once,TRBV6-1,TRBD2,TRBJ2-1,CASTLREGNEQFF,TGTGCCAGCACGTTGCGGGAGGGTAATGAGCAGTTCTTC
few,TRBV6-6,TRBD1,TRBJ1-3,CASSYSQGNGNTIYF,TGTGCCAGCAGTTACTCACAGGGGAACGGAAACACCATATATTTT
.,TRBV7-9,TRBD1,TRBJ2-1,CASSLERDRPYNEQFF,TGTGCCAGCAGCTTAGAAAGGGACAGGCCGTACAATGAGCAGTTCTTC
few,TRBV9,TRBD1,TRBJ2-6,CASSVNAGTDGKFSGANVLTF,TGTGCCAGCAGCGTAAATGCCGGGACAGACGGTAAGTTCTCTGGGGCCAACGTCCTGACTTTC
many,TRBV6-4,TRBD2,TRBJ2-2,CASTRLAGDTGELFF,TGTGCCAGCACTCGACTAGCGGGGGACACCGGGGAGCTGTTTTTT
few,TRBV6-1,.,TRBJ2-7,CASSTGQQSYEQYF,TGTGCCAGCAGCACCGGACAGCAATCCTACGAGCAGTACTTC
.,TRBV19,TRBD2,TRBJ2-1,CASSLKGLALYNEQFF,TGTGCCAGTAGCCTGAAGGGACTAGCGCTCTACAATGAGCAGTTCTTC
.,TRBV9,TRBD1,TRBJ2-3,CASSERQGAADTQYF,TGTGCCAGCAGCGAGAGACAGGGGGCCGCAGATACGCAGTATTTT
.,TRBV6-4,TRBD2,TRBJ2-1,CASSDALAGVSEQFF,TGTGCCAGCAGTGACGCACTAGCGGGAGTGTCGGAGCAGTTCTTC
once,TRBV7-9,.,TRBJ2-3,CASSPEIARVNPPDTQYF,TGTGCCAGCAGTCCCGAGATCGCGCGGGTGAACCCCCCAGATACGCAGTATTTT
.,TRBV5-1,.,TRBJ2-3,CASSVDRFRDTQYF,TGCGCCAGCAGCGTGGACCGATTCAGGGATACGCAGTATTTT
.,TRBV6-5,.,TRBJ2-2,CASRDKTGELFF,TGTGCCAGCAGGGACAAAACCGGGGAGCTGTTTTTT
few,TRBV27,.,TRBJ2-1,CASSLWTDDEQFF,TGTGCCAGCAGTTTATGGACTGACGATGAGCAGTTCTTC
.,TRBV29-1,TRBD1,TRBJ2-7,CSVASTGVLEEQYF,TGCAGCGTAGCGTCGACAGGGGTTTTAGAAGAGCAGTACTTC
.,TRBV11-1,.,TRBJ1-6,CASSLDRRGFNSPLHF,TGTGCCAGCAGCTTAGATCGGCGGGGTTTTAATTCACCCCTCCACTTT
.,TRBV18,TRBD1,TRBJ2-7,CASSPPGQAFYEQYF,TGTGCCAGCTCACCACCGGGACAGGCCTTCTACGAGCAGTACTTC
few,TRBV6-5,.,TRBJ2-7,CASSRWRGPYEQYF,TGTGCCAGCAGTCGATGGAGGGGACCCTACGAGCAGTACTTC
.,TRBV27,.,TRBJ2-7,CASSSRWRTGRAYEQYF,TGTGCCAGCAGTTCCCGCTGGAGAACAGGTCGGGCCTACGAGCAGTACTTC
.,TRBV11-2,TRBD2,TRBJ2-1,CASSFPGGGRDNEQFF,TGTGCCAGCAGCTTCCCTGGCGGCGGGAGGGACAATGAGCAGTTCTTC
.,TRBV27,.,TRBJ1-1,CASSLSSRGVNTEAFF,TGTGCCAGCAGTTTATCATCCCGGGGGGTTAACACTGAAGCTTTCTTT
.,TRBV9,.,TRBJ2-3,CASNSPTHTDTQYF,TGTGCCAGCAATAGTCCGACACACACAGATACGCAGTATTTT
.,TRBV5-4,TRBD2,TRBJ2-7,CASSPLASSGNYEQYF,TGTGCCAGCAGCCCCCTGGCGTCTAGCGGCAACTACGAGCAGTACTTC
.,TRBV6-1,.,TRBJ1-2,CASGTFRNYGYTF,TGTGCCAGCGGGACATTTAGGAACTATGGCTACACCTTC
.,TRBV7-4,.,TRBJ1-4,CASSLKRTAEKLFF,TGTGCCAGCAGCTTAAAAAGGACAGCCGAAAAACTGTTTTTT
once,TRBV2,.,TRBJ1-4,CASSEGPRVANEKLFF,TGTGCCAGCAGTGAAGGGCCCAGGGTGGCTAATGAAAAACTGTTTTTT